What follows describes a single T cell receptor (beta chain). The germline CDR1 and CDR2 sequences are SEHNR and FQNEAQ (reference sequence). The CDR3 totals 17 residues. V gave up 5 bases and J gave up 2 bases; unmatched junction bases: 9. These data are taken from a study of blood T cell repertoires in COVID-19. About the study: Sources were T cells, B-cell-depleted T cells, or PBMCs; the material itself was cDNA or gDNA.

Methods used by the authors: Counts of nucleated cells, estimated from reference gene primer amplification, were obtained. Sequencing was performed with immunoSEQ multiplex PCR; in TCRdb, only in-frame clones are kept and a portion is missing. D and trimming come from the DNA, and the V and J calls and clone size come from that table. The data contain approximately 90,000 clones, around nine tenths of them singletons. Sample: peripheral blood. This receptor was obtained from a woman in her sixties or seventies with acute or convalescent COVID-19. The chain uses TRBV7-9 and TRBJ2-1; 10 bases line up with TRBD2. This CDR3 is CASSHVTTSGPYNEQFF. The CDR3 region has the DNA TGTGCCAGCAGCCATGTTACGACTAGCGGGCCCTACAATGAGCAGTTCTTC.